The rows below give T cell receptor beta chains drawn from one sample of a study of T-cell reconstitution after alpha-beta-depleted transplantation in children. MiXCR, applied by TCRdb to the PCR reads, yields one record per CDR3 protein. The data show 800,000 to 1,000,000 distinct CDR3 sequences, with under 30% seen just once and 25% to 35% held by the top ten. The sequences come from PBMCs, mostly from graft donor cells, collected 360 days after TCRalphabeta/CD19-depleted stem cell transplant. These receptors all come from a boy in the first two years of life who had a stem cell transplant for SCID, so the T cells may come from the graft donor. Each CDR3 is given with its conserved first and last residue. The order of the fields is CDR3 length, clone size, V gene, D gene, J gene, CDR3 protein, CDR3 DNA. A D gene is named only where the DNA matches it firmly. Size values are once, few and many counts, or a class for expanded clones, and some rows have none.

16,few,TRBV20-1,.,TRBJ2-1,CSSEQGPFRSYNEQFF,TGCAGTTCCGAACAGGGACCCTTCCGGTCCTACAATGAGCAGTTCTTC
17,.,TRBV5-1,.,TRBJ1-3,CASSRDGTASPGNTIYF,TGCGCCAGCAGCCGCGATGGGACCGCTAGTCCTGGAAACACCATATATTTT
9,.,TRBV28,.,TRBJ2-1,CASGRLREF,TGTGCCAGCGGTCGGCTCAGGGAATTC
13,.,TRBV29-1,.,TRBJ2-7,CSVGGGRAYEQYF,TGCAGCGTTGGCGGGGGCCGAGCCTACGAGCAGTACTTC
13,.,TRBV5-5,.,TRBJ2-1,CASSSDAWDEQFF,TGTGCCAGCAGCTCCGACGCGTGGGATGAGCAGTTCTTC
14,few,TRBV9,TRBD2,TRBJ2-5,CASSALAGEETQYF,TGTGCCAGCAGCGCGTTAGCGGGAGAAGAGACCCAGTACTTC
15,few,TRBV5-5,.,TRBJ2-7,CASSLSVAATYEQYF,TGTGCCAGCAGCTTGTCGGTAGCTGCGACCTACGAGCAGTACTTC
16,.,TRBV10-3,.,TRBJ2-2,CAISERGPTITGELFF,TGTGCCATCAGTGAAAGGGGACCGACTATCACCGGGGAGCTGTTTTTT
16,.,TRBV19,.,TRBJ1-5,CASSIGSGHSNQPQHF,TGTGCCAGTAGTATAGGGAGTGGGCATAGCAATCAGCCCCAGCATTTT
15,.,TRBV12-3/TRBV12-4,TRBD2,TRBJ2-2,CASRSSWGGTGELFF,TGTGCCAGCAGATCATCCTGGGGAGGGACCGGGGAGCTGTTTTTT
14,few,TRBV7-9,.,TRBJ2-7,CASSLSATTYEQYF,TGTGCCAGCAGCTTATCGGCTACGACCTACGAGCAGTACTTC
15,.,TRBV15,.,TRBJ2-4,CATSRDARIIDIQYF,TGTGCCACCAGCAGAGACGCCAGGATTATAGACATTCAGTACTTC
12,.,TRBV10-3,.,TRBJ2-1,CAISAQGDEQFF,TGTGCCATCAGTGCACAGGGCGATGAGCAGTTCTTC
17,few,TRBV29-1,TRBD2,TRBJ2-1,CSVEDAYFAGGNNEQFF,TGCAGCGTTGAAGATGCTTATTTTGCGGGGGGGAACAATGAGCAGTTCTTC
13,.,TRBV9,.,TRBJ2-2,CASSETVAGELFF,TGTGCCAGCAGCGAGACAGTGGCCGGGGAGCTGTTTTTT
11,.,TRBV29-1,.,TRBJ2-7,CSVVRAYEQYF,TGCAGCGTTGTACGGGCTTACGAGCAGTACTTC
15,.,TRBV2,.,TRBJ2-4,CASSGLGYRGNIQYF,TGTGCCAGCAGTGGCTTGGGTTACCGGGGGAACATTCAGTACTTC
16,.,TRBV5-1,.,TRBJ2-6,CASSKDFTSGANVLTF,TGCGCCAGCAGCAAGGACTTCACCTCTGGGGCCAACGTCCTGACTTTC